This TCR beta chain emerged from a study of blood T cells in healthy people across ages. The CDR3 has 15 residues. Germline values: CDR1 SGHTA, CDR2 FQGTGA. V lost 1 base, J lost 4 bases, and 10 bases lay in between. Using a J-beta primer mix together with a sample-barcoded 5' primer, a second PCR was run for roughly 7 to 12 cycles. All samples yielded 2.5 million or more CDR3-containing paired-end reads. Each CDR3 protein is one row after TCRdb ran MiXCR on the 5' RACE reads. Among 1.5 million to 2 million distinct CDR3 sequences listed, about 30% were seen once. The sequenced sample was blood. The clonotype was recovered from a woman in her thirties in good health. V and J are TRBV7-3 and TRBJ2-2; maybe TRBD2 (6 bases). The CDR3 region is CASSLNGGSTGELFF. The CDR3 nucleotides read TGTGCCAGCAGCTTAAACGGGGGTAGCACCGGGGAGCTGTTTTTT.